This T cell receptor (beta chain) was observed in a study of T cells after yellow fever vaccination. This clonotype was picked up a small number of times. 5'RACE template switching generated TCR cDNA, adding a universal primer site and UMIs. Each CDR3 protein is one row after TCRdb ran MiXCR on the 5' RACE reads. The repertoire holds tens of thousands of distinct CDR3 sequences, with approximately 7.5% as singletons. The CDR3 loop spans 14 amino acids. From germline, CDR1 is SGHTA and CDR2 FQGNSA. V lost 2 bases and J 4 bases, leaving 9 bases between the germline ends. This clonotype was sampled from a man younger than 45 who received the YFV17D yellow fever vaccine. Specimen: CD8+ T cells sorted from PBMCs, collected on the day of the yellow fever booster vaccination. The chain links TRBV7-2 to TRBJ2-1; TRBD1 might be the D (5 bases). In nucleotides, the CDR3 is TGTGCCAGCAGCTTATCCCAGGGATACAATGAGCAGTTCTTC. Translating gives CASSLSQGYNEQFF.